This T cell receptor beta chain originates from a study of OX40 agonist ivuxolimab in advanced cancers. The wider study: Males comprised 82.7% of the group, whose mean age was approximately 60 years (range roughly 20 to 85). Study-wide results and limits: Averaged across samples, CD8+ T cells carried more expanded clones than CD4+ did.

No patient had autoimmune disease or received systemic immunosuppression. Produced via immunoSEQ multiplex PCR; TCRdb's table is partial and in-frame only. The profile shows under 80,000 clones, more than 75% of them singletons. Turning to this clone: The antigen is not known.

This CDR3 is built from 16 residues. Germline CDR1 is SGHTA and CDR2 is FQGNSA. Trimming cost V 1 base and J 4 bases, with 13 bases left between them. Sequenced material: CD4+ or CD8+ T cells sorted from blood, taken in a trial of the OX40 agonist ivuxolimab. V is TRBV7-2 and J is TRBJ2-2, with no clear D. This receptor was obtained from an adult with an advanced solid tumor such as melanoma, head and neck, liver or kidney cancer. CDR3 sequence reads: CASSLERVGPTGELFF. The CDR3 nucleotides are TGTGCCAGCAGCTTAGAAAGGGTAGGGCCCACCGGGGAGCTGTTTTTT. The whole variable domain, remainder taken from reference TRBV7-2 and TRBJ2-2, is GAGVSQSPSNKVTEKGKDVELRCDPISGHTALYWYRQSLGQGLEFLIYFQGNSAPDKSGLPSDRFSAERTGGSVSTLTIQRTQQEDSAVYLCASSLERVGPTGELFFGEGSRLTVL.